This passage covers 2 T cell receptor beta chains from one sample sequenced in a study of blood T cell repertoires in COVID-19. Clones were read by immunoSEQ multiplex PCR, and TCRdb kept only the in-frame ones, dropping some. The repertoire holds 400,000 to 500,000 clones, with around nine tenths as singletons. The material sequenced was PBMCs or T cells enriched from blood (not recorded which). These receptor sequences come from a woman between 18 and 29 years old who had been exposed to COVID-19.

The chain combines TRBV2 with TRBJ2-1, with 10 bases fitting TRBD2. The length of the CDR3 is 18 residues. After removal of 7 bases from V and 0 bases from J, the junction contained 12 bases not matched to a gene. Germline CDR1 reads SNHLY; CDR2 reads FYNNEI. CDR3 bases: TGTGCCAGCATCCTGAACCCCCCTAGCGGGAGCTCCTACAATGAGCAGTTCTTC. Translating it yields CASILNPPSGSSYNEQFF.

This clone was seen a few times. This rearrangement joins TRBV9 to TRBJ1-4; D is unclear. The CDR3 length is 13 residues. The germline V gene encodes CDR1 SGDLS and CDR2 YYNGEE. Trimming pared 4 bases from V and 10 bases from J, leaving 14 bases between. The CDR3 nucleotides read TGTGCCAGCAGCCCCCCTCGCGGAGGAAAACTGTTTTTT. Translated: CASSPPRGGKLFF.